These T cell receptor beta chains were read from a single sample in a study of high-grade serous ovarian cancer treatment subgroups. Produced via immunoSEQ multiplex PCR; TCRdb's table is partial and in-frame only. The table has approximately 36,000 clones, 79% seen once; the top ten hold less than 4%. Sequenced input: tumor tissue. The receptors originated from a human donor with high-grade serous ovarian cancer. The CDR3 runs from the conserved cysteine through the conserved F or W. The D gene is left open where the match is weak. Clone size is given for some rows only: seen once, a few or many times, or a class if the clone is expanded.

d_gene: NA
j_gene: TRBJ1-5
abundance: NA
v_gene: TRBV5-1
len: 15
CDR3nt: TGCGCCAGCAGCTTGGAGGGGGGCTCCAATCAGCCCCAGCATTTT
CDR3aa: CASSLEGGSNQPQHF

d_gene: NA
j_gene: TRBJ2-1
abundance: NA
v_gene: TRBV9
len: 15
CDR3nt: TGTGCCAGCAGCGCCGAGGGTGTCTCCTACAATGAGCAGTTCTTC
CDR3aa: CASSAEGVSYNEQFF

d_gene: NA
j_gene: TRBJ1-2
abundance: NA
v_gene: TRBV7-9
len: 13
CDR3nt: TGTGCCAGCAGCTCGGACGGTTTCTATGGCTACACCTTC
CDR3aa: CASSSDGFYGYTF

d_gene: NA
j_gene: TRBJ1-2
abundance: once
v_gene: TRBV5-6
len: 17
CDR3nt: TGTGCCAGCAGCTTAATCAGGACGGACTCAGGACTCTATGGCTACACCTTC
CDR3aa: CASSLIRTDSGLYGYTF

d_gene: NA
j_gene: TRBJ2-7
abundance: NA
v_gene: TRBV4-1
len: 12
CDR3nt: TGCGCCAGCAGCCACCCGTTTGGCGAGCAGTACTTC
CDR3aa: CASSHPFGEQYF

d_gene: NA
j_gene: TRBJ1-4
abundance: NA
v_gene: TRBV28
len: 16
CDR3nt: TGTGCCAGCAACAACCTACAGGGTAGGGGAGGAGAAAAACTGTTTTTT
CDR3aa: CASNNLQGRGGEKLFF

d_gene: TRBD2
j_gene: TRBJ2-5
abundance: NA
v_gene: TRBV28
len: 14
CDR3nt: TGTGCCAGCACCCGACTAGCGCCAAAAGAGACCCAGTACTTC
CDR3aa: CASTRLAPKETQYF

d_gene: TRBD2
j_gene: TRBJ2-1
abundance: NA
v_gene: TRBV2
len: 18
CDR3nt: TGTGCCAGCAGTCTGACGGCGAGGGGGACTAGGGCATACAATGAGCAGTTCTTC
CDR3aa: CASSLTARGTRAYNEQFF

d_gene: TRBD2
j_gene: TRBJ2-7
abundance: NA
v_gene: TRBV11-2
len: 15
CDR3nt: TGTGCCAGCAGCCAACTAGCGGGGGGCTCCTACGAGCAGTACTTC
CDR3aa: CASSQLAGGSYEQYF

d_gene: NA
j_gene: TRBJ2-7
abundance: NA
v_gene: TRBV6-5
len: 11
CDR3nt: TGTGCCAGCCAGAGGTCCTACGAGCAGTACTTC
CDR3aa: CASQRSYEQYF

d_gene: NA
j_gene: TRBJ2-5
abundance: NA
v_gene: TRBV11-2
len: 14
CDR3nt: TGTGCCAGCAGCTTAGATTGGGGCCAAGAGACCCAGTACTTC
CDR3aa: CASSLDWGQETQYF

d_gene: NA
j_gene: TRBJ2-3
abundance: few
v_gene: TRBV5-1
len: 13
CDR3nt: TGCGCCAGCAGCTTGGCTAGTACAGATACGCAGTATTTT
CDR3aa: CASSLASTDTQYF

d_gene: NA
j_gene: TRBJ1-2
abundance: NA
v_gene: TRBV28
len: 15
CDR3nt: TGTGCCAGCAGTTTAGTGGGGGATGCTAACTATGGCTACACCTTC
CDR3aa: CASSLVGDANYGYTF

d_gene: NA
j_gene: TRBJ2-5
abundance: NA
v_gene: TRBV28
len: 15
CDR3nt: TGTGCCAGCAGCCCCCGTCGCCCGGAGGAAGAGACCCAGTACTTC
CDR3aa: CASSPRRPEEETQYF

d_gene: NA
j_gene: TRBJ2-5
abundance: NA
v_gene: TRBV7-2
len: 15
CDR3nt: TGTGCCAGCAGCTCCCGGGCCTCCGCGGGAGAGACCCAGTACTTC
CDR3aa: CASSSRASAGETQYF

d_gene: TRBD2
j_gene: TRBJ2-5
abundance: NA
v_gene: TRBV15
len: 16
CDR3nt: TGTGCCACCAGCAGAGAGGCGGGAGGGCCGGTAGAGACCCAGTACTTC
CDR3aa: CATSREAGGPVETQYF

d_gene: NA
j_gene: TRBJ2-1
abundance: NA
v_gene: TRBV19
len: 14
CDR3nt: TGTGCCAGTAGTATAGGGGGAGTCGGGAATGAGCAGTTCTTC
CDR3aa: CASSIGGVGNEQFF

d_gene: TRBD1
j_gene: TRBJ2-3
abundance: NA
v_gene: TRBV2
len: 14
CDR3nt: TGTGCCAGCAGTCCGGACAGGGGAGGTGATACGCAGTATTTT
CDR3aa: CASSPDRGGDTQYF

d_gene: NA
j_gene: TRBJ1-1
abundance: NA
v_gene: TRBV6-5
len: 15
CDR3nt: TGTGCCAGCAGTTACCGCGCGGCGCCGGATTCTGAAGCTTTCTTT
CDR3aa: CASSYRAAPDSEAFF

d_gene: NA
j_gene: TRBJ2-7
abundance: NA
v_gene: TRBV10-3
len: 14
CDR3nt: TGTGCCATCAGTGATTCCCTAGTGGGGCACGAGCAGTACTTC
CDR3aa: CAISDSLVGHEQYF

d_gene: NA
j_gene: TRBJ2-7
abundance: NA
v_gene: TRBV4-3
len: 15
CDR3nt: TGCGCCAGCAGCCCAGGCCACGGGCCGTTATACGAGCAGTACTTC
CDR3aa: CASSPGHGPLYEQYF

d_gene: TRBD2
j_gene: TRBJ2-1
abundance: NA
v_gene: TRBV6-6
len: 16
CDR3nt: TGTGCCAGCAGTTACTCGCCTAGCGGGACCTACAATGAGCAGTTCTTC
CDR3aa: CASSYSPSGTYNEQFF

d_gene: TRBD1
j_gene: TRBJ2-5
abundance: NA
v_gene: TRBV19
len: 16
CDR3nt: TGTGCCAGTAGTTCACGGGACAGCTGGACCCAAGAGACCCAGTACTTC
CDR3aa: CASSSRDSWTQETQYF

d_gene: NA
j_gene: TRBJ1-4
abundance: NA
v_gene: TRBV5-1
len: 15
CDR3nt: TGCGCCAGCAGCTTGGAAGGGGGAAGGAGAGAAAAACTGTTTTTT
CDR3aa: CASSLEGGRREKLFF

d_gene: NA
j_gene: TRBJ2-1
abundance: NA
v_gene: TRBV27
len: 13
CDR3nt: TGTGCCAGCAGTTTAACTTCGGGTAATGAGCAGTTCTTC
CDR3aa: CASSLTSGNEQFF

d_gene: TRBD1
j_gene: TRBJ1-5
abundance: NA
v_gene: TRBV9
len: 15
CDR3nt: TGTGCCAGCAGCGTCGGACAGGATTACAATCAGCCCCAGCATTTT
CDR3aa: CASSVGQDYNQPQHF

d_gene: NA
j_gene: TRBJ1-1
abundance: NA
v_gene: TRBV7-9
len: 13
CDR3nt: TGTGCCAGCAGCTCGACACCGAACACTGAAGCTTTCTTT
CDR3aa: CASSSTPNTEAFF

d_gene: NA
j_gene: TRBJ2-5
abundance: NA
v_gene: TRBV4-3
len: 14
CDR3nt: TGCGCCAGCAGCCAACGGCAGTATGGAGAGACCCAGTACTTC
CDR3aa: CASSQRQYGETQYF

d_gene: TRBD2
j_gene: TRBJ2-1
abundance: NA
v_gene: TRBV6-6
len: 16
CDR3nt: TGTGCCAGCAGTTACACATTAGCGGGAGTGTCTAATGAGCAGTTCTTC
CDR3aa: CASSYTLAGVSNEQFF

d_gene: NA
j_gene: TRBJ2-5
abundance: NA
v_gene: TRBV10-3
len: 14
CDR3nt: TGTGCCATCAGTGGACAGGCCCAGCGAGAGACCCAGTACTTC
CDR3aa: CAISGQAQRETQYF

d_gene: NA
j_gene: TRBJ2-7
abundance: NA
v_gene: TRBV7-9
len: 16
CDR3nt: TGTGCCAGCAGCTTAGGCTGGGCGGGACACGTGTCCGAGCAGTACTTC
CDR3aa: CASSLGWAGHVSEQYF

d_gene: NA
j_gene: TRBJ1-2
abundance: NA
v_gene: TRBV5-6
len: 16
CDR3nt: TGTGCCAGCAGCTTGATAGAGAAGCACAAGATGGAGGGCTACACCTTC
CDR3aa: CASSLIEKHKMEGYTF

d_gene: TRBD1
j_gene: TRBJ2-2
abundance: NA
v_gene: TRBV5-1
len: 15
CDR3nt: TGCGCCAGCAGCTTGGCAGGGGGCCACACCGGGGAGCTGTTTTTT
CDR3aa: CASSLAGGHTGELFF